The source of this T cell receptor beta chain is a study of blood T cells in healthy people across ages (dated by TCRdb to the mid-2010s). For context, the study as a whole: Template switching captured roughly one uniquely barcoded TCR beta cDNA molecule per two T cells in model experiments. Using deep sequencing normalized with unique cDNA molecular identifiers, the study measured how TCR beta repertoire diversity changes with age. Donors were grouped into four age groups: young (average about 15 years), middle-aged (39), aged (roughly 67) and long-lived (82). To avoid experimental bias, donors of different ages were spread randomly across the sequencing lanes. For two donors (one aged 18 to 30 and one aged 80 or older), the study analyzed two additional independent replicas of 1 million unique cDNA reads from the same blood draw.

V is pared back by 5 bases and J by 4 bases, with 19 bases lying between the germline termini. The CDR3 sequence holds 16 residues, the cysteine and phenylalanine included. The CDR3 DNA has 48 bases and is translated from base 1. CDR1 LNHNV and CDR2 YYDKDF were looked up in the germline V gene (reference sequence). Paper-wide results and their limitations: Donor CMV infection status was unknown, potentially confounding age-related changes in expanded clonotypes. Estimates of total diversity based on one million sequenced T cells were regarded as lower bounds and as underestimates. The long-lived group showed more naive CD4+ T cells, fewer expanded clones and increased TCR diversity than the aged group, suggesting age selection. As age increased, observed TCR beta diversity per million T cells dropped in a roughly linear way, and a significant reduction was already evident by age roughly 40. Observed TCR beta diversity correlated strongly with the percentage of naive T cells measured by flow cytometry. Because profiling used bulk unsorted PBMCs, naive and antigen-experienced compartments could not be compared conclusively.

This clonotype was found a few times. Its cognate antigen has yet to be identified. No much larger clonotype is one base removed from it; base qualities were not supplied. Preparation of the library involved 5' RACE. Instrument used: Illumina HiSeq 2500. A second roughly 6 to 12 cycle PCR used a sample-barcoded 5' primer and a J-beta primer mix. Each TCR beta cDNA molecule received a unique molecular identifier from a template-switch 5' adaptor carrying 12 random nucleotides. At least 3 million CDR3-containing paired-end reads were obtained from each sample. First-strand cDNA was synthesized from all RNA with the Mint cDNA synthesis kit, primed by a TRBC-specific oligonucleotide. All cDNA was treated with uracil-DNA glycosylase and then went through a first 18-cycle PCR with the universal primers M1SS and BC2_uni_R. In the source study's methods: Normalization of each sample was performed by random selection of 1 million high-quality reads, each carrying a distinct molecular identifier. Instead of being binned into consensus sequences, reads that shared molecular identifiers were thrown out. MiTCR, with a Q25 quality threshold and the strictest error-elimination algorithm, was used for CDR3 identification, clonotype clustering and error correction. A nonparametric unseen species model with Euler transformation was used to estimate lower-bound total TCR beta diversity. TCRdb passed the public sequencing reads through fastp at Q25 and MiXCR, retaining productive beta sequences. Each entry merges the rows of one CDR3 protein and shows their most common DNA and genes. TCRdb's processing, not the authors' own work, is the source of the V and J calls. The sample contains more than 550,000 distinct CDR3 sequences, about 20% of them found a single time. The top ten hold less than 25% of the sample.

Donors were 39 systemically healthy Caucasian individuals from Russia aged roughly 6 to 90 years. Each donor gave about 10 milliliters of peripheral blood, drawn into EDTA-treated Vacutainer tubes. Ficoll-Paque density-gradient centrifugation was used to isolate PBMCs, with at least 6.5 million per sample. Trizol reagent was used to extract total RNA from the PBMCs, yielding at least 6 micrograms per sample. For every donor, an aliquot of PBMCs went through flow cytometry to measure the percentages of naive CD45RAhigh/CD27high T cells. Recombination joined TRBV15 with TRBJ2-3, with TRBD1 perhaps the D gene, on 6 matching bases. Sequencing was performed on blood. The clonotype originates from a man between 65 and 85 years old in good health. The CDR3 region has the sequence CATSARTVPDADTQYF. The nucleotide sequence is given as TGTGCCACCAGCGCCCGGACAGTACCGGACGCAGATACGCAGTATTTT.